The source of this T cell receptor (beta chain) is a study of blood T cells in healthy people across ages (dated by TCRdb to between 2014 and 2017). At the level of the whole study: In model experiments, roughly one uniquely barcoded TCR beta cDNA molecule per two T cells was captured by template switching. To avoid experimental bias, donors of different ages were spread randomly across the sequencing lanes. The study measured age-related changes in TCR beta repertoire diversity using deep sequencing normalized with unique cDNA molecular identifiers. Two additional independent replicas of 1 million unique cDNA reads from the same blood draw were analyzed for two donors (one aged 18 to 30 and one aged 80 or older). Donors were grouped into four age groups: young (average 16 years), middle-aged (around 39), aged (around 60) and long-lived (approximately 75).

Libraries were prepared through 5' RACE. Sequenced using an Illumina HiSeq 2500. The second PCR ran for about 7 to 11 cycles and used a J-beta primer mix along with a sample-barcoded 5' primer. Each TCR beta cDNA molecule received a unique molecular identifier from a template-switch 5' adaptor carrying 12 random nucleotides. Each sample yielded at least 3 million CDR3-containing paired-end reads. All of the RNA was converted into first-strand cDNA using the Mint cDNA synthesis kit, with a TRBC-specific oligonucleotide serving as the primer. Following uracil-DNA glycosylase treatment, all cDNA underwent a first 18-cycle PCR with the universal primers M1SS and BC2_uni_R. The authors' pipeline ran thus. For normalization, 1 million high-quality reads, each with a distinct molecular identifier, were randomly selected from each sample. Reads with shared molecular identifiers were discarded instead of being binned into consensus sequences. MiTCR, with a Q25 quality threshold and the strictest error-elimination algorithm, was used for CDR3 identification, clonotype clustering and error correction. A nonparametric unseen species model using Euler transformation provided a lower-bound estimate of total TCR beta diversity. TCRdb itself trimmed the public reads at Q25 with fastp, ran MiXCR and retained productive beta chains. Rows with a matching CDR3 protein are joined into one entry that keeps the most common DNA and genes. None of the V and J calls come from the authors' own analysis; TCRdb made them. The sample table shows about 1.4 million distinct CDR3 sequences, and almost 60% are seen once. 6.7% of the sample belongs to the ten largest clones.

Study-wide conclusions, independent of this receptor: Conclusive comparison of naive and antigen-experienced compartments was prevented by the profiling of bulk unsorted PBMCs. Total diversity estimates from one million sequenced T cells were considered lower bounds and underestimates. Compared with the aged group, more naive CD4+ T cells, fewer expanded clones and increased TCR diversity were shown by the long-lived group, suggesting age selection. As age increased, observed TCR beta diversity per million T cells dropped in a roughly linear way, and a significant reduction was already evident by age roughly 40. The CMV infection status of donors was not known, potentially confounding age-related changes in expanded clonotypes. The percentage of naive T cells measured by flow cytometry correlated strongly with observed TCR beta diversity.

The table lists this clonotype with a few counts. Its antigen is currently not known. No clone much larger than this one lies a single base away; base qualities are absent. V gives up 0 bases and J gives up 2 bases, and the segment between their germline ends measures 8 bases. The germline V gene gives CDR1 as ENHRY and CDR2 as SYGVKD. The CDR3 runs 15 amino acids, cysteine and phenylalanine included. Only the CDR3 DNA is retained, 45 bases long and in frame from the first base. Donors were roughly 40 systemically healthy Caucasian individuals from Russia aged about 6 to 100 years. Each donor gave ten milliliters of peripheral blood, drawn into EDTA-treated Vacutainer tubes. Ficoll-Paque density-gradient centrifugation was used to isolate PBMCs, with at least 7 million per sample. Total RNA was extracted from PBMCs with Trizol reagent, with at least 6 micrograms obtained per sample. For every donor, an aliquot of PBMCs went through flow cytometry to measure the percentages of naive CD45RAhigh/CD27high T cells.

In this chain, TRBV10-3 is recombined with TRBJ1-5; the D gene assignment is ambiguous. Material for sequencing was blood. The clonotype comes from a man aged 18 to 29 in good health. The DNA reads TGTGCCATCAGTGAGTCTGACGGTCGCAATCAGCCCCAGCATTTT. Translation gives CAISESDGRNQPQHF.